These T cell receptor beta chains were read from a single sample in a study of long-term antiretroviral therapy in people with HIV. Measured with immunoSEQ multiplex PCR; TCRdb has only the in-frame clones, and not every one. The sample contains about 28,000 clones, 75% to 90% of which appear only once. The material sequenced was unsorted PBMCs, taken 0.8 years before starting antiretroviral therapy. These receptors were taken from a man between 18 and 29 years old with HIV. Both conserved end residues are part of each CDR3. Each record gives: V gene, clone size, J gene, D gene, CDR3 DNA, CDR3 protein. D genes are given only for firm matches. Not all rows give a size; the values are once, few, many and, for expanded clones, a class.

>TRBV9|.|TRBJ2-5|TRBD1
TGTGCCAGCAGCGACAGGGGAACGGGGGAGACCCAGTACTTC
CASSDRGTGETQYF
>TRBV6-4|.|TRBJ1-5|TRBD1
TGTGCCAGCAGCGAGGACAGGGGGAATCAGCCCCAGCATTTT
CASSEDRGNQPQHF
>TRBV6-6|.|TRBJ1-1|TRBD1
TGTGCCAGCACCCCTCCGGGACAGGGAAACACTGAAGCTTTCTTT
CASTPPGQGNTEAFF
>TRBV27|.|TRBJ2-2|.
TGTGCCAGCAGTCCCTATACCGGGGAGCTGTTTTTT
CASSPYTGELFF
>TRBV18|once|TRBJ2-4|.
TGTGCCAGCTCACCATATACCCGGCAGGGTGAAAACATTCAGTACTTC
CASSPYTRQGENIQYF
>TRBV7-2|.|TRBJ2-7|TRBD1
TGTGCCAGCAGCTTTAGACGGACAGGGGAAGGGTACGAGCAGTACTTC
CASSFRRTGEGYEQYF
>TRBV29-1|.|TRBJ2-3|.
TGCAGCGTTGAAGAGGATGAGACAGGTAGTTCAGATACGCAGTATTTT
CSVEEDETGSSDTQYF
>TRBV5-4|.|TRBJ2-7|.
TGTGCCAGCAGCTTAAGACCCTCCGAGCAGTACTTC
CASSLRPSEQYF
>TRBV7-9|.|TRBJ2-7|TRBD2
TGTGCCAGCAGCTTAGGGGTAGCGGGACGTCGCGAGCAGTACTTC
CASSLGVAGRREQYF
>TRBV5-1|few|TRBJ2-7|.
TGCGCCAGCAGCTTGGATGTCGGATACGAGCAGTACTTC
CASSLDVGYEQYF
>TRBV7-2|.|TRBJ1-5|.
TGTGCCAGCAGCTTTTCAGCGGGTCAGCCCCAGCATTTT
CASSFSAGQPQHF
>TRBV11-2|.|TRBJ2-7|.
TGTGCCAGCAGCTTAAGGGCCCCCTTTCCGGGAGTGAAGAACGAGCAGTACTTC
CASSLRAPFPGVKNEQYF
>TRBV30|.|TRBJ2-7|.
TGTGCCTGGAGTGTACGGGGGGCGCTCTACGAGCAGTACTTC
CAWSVRGALYEQYF